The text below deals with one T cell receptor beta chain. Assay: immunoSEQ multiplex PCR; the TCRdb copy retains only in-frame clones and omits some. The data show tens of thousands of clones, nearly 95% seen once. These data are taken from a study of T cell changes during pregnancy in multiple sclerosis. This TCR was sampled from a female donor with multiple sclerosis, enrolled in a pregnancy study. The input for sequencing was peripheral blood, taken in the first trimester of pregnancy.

The DNA of the CDR3 is TGTGCCAGCAGTTCCCCCGGGACACCTAATGAAAAACTGTTTTTT. Its protein product is CASSSPGTPNEKLFF. The chain is built from TRBV25-1 and TRBJ1-4; D is possibly TRBD1 (6 bases). Germline CDR1 and CDR2: MGHDK and SYGVNS. The CDR3 is made up of 15 amino acids. Trimming took 5 bases from V and 3 from J, leaving 13 bases between them.